This TCR beta chain is from a study of CD8 T cells in Susac syndrome. This CDR3 contains 14 residues. Germline-derived CDR1 and CDR2 are SGDLS and YYNGEE. Trimming at V came to 7 bases and at J to 5 bases, leaving 6 bases not matched to a gene. With random hexamers, reverse transcription was performed on about 0.5 to 1 ug of RNA. TCRdb passed the immunoSEQ multiplex PCR reads through MiXCR, listing each CDR3 protein once. This table has approximately 230,000 distinct CDR3 sequences, around 95% appearing once. The clonotype originates from a human donor with multiple sclerosis. Sequenced sample: CD4+ T cells from PBMCs. The chain recombines TRBV9 with TRBJ1-5; the match to TRBD1 covers 10 bases. The CDR3 sequence: CASSPGQGYQPQHF. Written as DNA, the CDR3 is TGTGCCAGCTCGCCGGGACAGGGGTATCAGCCCCAGCATTTT.